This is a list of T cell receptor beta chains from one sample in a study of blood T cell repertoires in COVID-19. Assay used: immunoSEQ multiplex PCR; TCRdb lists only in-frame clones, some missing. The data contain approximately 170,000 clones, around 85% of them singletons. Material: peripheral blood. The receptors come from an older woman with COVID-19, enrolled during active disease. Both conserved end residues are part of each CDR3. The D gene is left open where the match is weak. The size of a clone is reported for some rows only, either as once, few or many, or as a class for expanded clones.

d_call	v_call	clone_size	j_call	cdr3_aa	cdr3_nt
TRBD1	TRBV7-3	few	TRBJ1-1	CASSSWDRGNTEAFF	TGTGCCAGCAGCTCGTGGGACAGGGGGAACACTGAAGCTTTCTTT
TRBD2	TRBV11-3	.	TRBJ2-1	CASSPRTGGYNEQFF	TGTGCCAGCAGCCCAAGGACGGGGGGATACAATGAGCAGTTCTTC
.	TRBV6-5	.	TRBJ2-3	CASSYRGALVDTQYF	TGTGCCAGCAGTTACCGGGGGGCTTTGGTAGATACGCAGTATTTT
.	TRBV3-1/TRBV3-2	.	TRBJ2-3	CASRSVDTQYF	TGTGCCAGCAGGTCGGTAGATACGCAGTATTTT
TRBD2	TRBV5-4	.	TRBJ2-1	CASSLAHSGSLNEQFF	TGTGCCAGCAGCTTGGCCCATAGCGGGAGTTTAAATGAGCAGTTCTTC
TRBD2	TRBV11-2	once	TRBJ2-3	CASSQGLAMGTDTQYF	TGTGCCAGCAGCCAGGGACTAGCTATGGGCACAGATACGCAGTATTTT
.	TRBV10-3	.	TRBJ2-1	CAIRSGNEQFF	TGTGCCATCCGATCGGGCAATGAGCAGTTCTTC
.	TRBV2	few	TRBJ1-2	CASSYRVSNYGYTF	TGTGCCAGCAGTTACCGGGTCAGTAATTATGGCTACACCTTC
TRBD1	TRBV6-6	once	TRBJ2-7	CASSYAGQGGYEQYF	TGTGCCAGCAGCTACGCGGGACAGGGGGGATACGAGCAGTACTTC
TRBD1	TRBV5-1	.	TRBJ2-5	CASNPDRGETQYF	TGCGCCAGCAACCCGGACAGGGGAGAGACCCAGTACTTC
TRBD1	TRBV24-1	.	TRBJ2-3	CATSDLTGATDTQYF	TGTGCCACCAGTGATTTGACAGGGGCCACAGATACGCAGTATTTT
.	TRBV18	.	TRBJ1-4	CASSQNPEEKLFF	TGTGCCAGCTCACAAAACCCGGAGGAAAAACTGTTTTTT
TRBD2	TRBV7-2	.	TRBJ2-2	CASSQGLAGGANTGELFF	TGTGCCAGCAGTCAGGGACTAGCGGGAGGGGCGAACACCGGGGAGCTGTTTTTT